This T cell receptor beta chain was found in a study of T cells in Graves' hyperthyroidism and ophthalmopathy. It was RNA transcripts that yielded the amplified TCR beta CDR3 regions. The HTBI set primed first-round TCR CDR3 RT-PCR. TCRdb used MiXCR to reprocess the multiplex PCR reads, holding one entry per CDR3 protein. The table includes 490,000 or so distinct CDR3 sequences, approximately 23% detected once. CDR3 length: 14 residues. CDR1 is SEHNR and CDR2 is FQNEAQ in the germline V gene (reference sequence). V dropped 5 bases and J dropped 2 bases, with 12 bases sitting between them. The J gene is TRBJ2-5, the V gene TRBV7-9; D possibly corresponds to TRBD2 (5 bases). The sequenced sample consisted of blood. The receptor's source is a woman aged 70-85 years with Graves' ophthalmopathy. CDR3 amino acids: CASSPIGIQETQYF. CDR3 sequence (DNA): TGTGCCAGCAGCCCCATCGGGATACAAGAGACCCAGTACTTC.